Each of the 17 T cell receptor beta chains below was sequenced from the same sample in a study of identical twins. TCRdb called the 5' RACE reads again in MiXCR, with one record for every CDR3 protein. The sample records 420,000 or so distinct CDR3 sequences, around 20% being singletons. Material for sequencing was naive T cells sorted from blood. These receptors all come from a man aged 45-65 years in good health.

This clonotype was seen only a few times. The chain links TRBV12-3 or TRBV12-4 to TRBJ1-6; TRBD1 matches at 8 bases. The CDR3 runs to 16 residues. The junction had 8 bases not matched to a gene; V was cut back by 5 bases and J by 5 bases. The chain's CDR3 is CASSKTGVRHNSPLHF. The CDR3 DNA sequence: TGTGCCAGCAGTAAGACAGGGGTTAGGCATAATTCACCCCTCCACTTT.

This chain uses TRBV7-9 with TRBJ2-5; possibly TRBD2 for D (6 bases). V lost 8 bases to trimming and J lost 4 bases, with 17 bases between them. CDR3 length: 14 amino acids. The germline V gene has CDR1 SEHNR and CDR2 FQNEAQ (reference sequence). The CDR3 DNA is TGTGCCAGCCGTGCGGGGAGTGTAGGAGAGACCCAGTACTTC. This translates into CASRAGSVGETQYF.

This clonotype was seen only a few times. The V gene is TRBV15, the J gene TRBJ1-6, with D possibly TRBD1 on 6 matching bases. Germline V gene lookup returns CDR1 LNHNV and CDR2 YYDKDF (reference sequence). CDR3 length: 13 residues. Deletions cut 4 bases from V and 7 bases from J, with 8 bases between. CDR3: CATSKTGNSPLHF. The CDR3 DNA follows: TGTGCCACCAGCAAAACAGGGAATTCACCCCTCCACTTT.

In nucleotides, the CDR3 is TGCAGTGCAACCAAGCGGGAGGGCCGCGAGACCCAGTACTTC. This gives the protein CSATKREGRETQYF. The chain combines TRBV20-1 with TRBJ2-5; 10 bases match TRBD2. J gave up 5 bases and V 6 bases, and 9 bases lay outside the gene matches. The CDR3 sequence is 14 residues long. Germline CDR1 DFQATT, CDR2 SNEGSKA (reference sequence).

This clonotype was counted ten times or more. V usage is TRBV29-1 and J usage is TRBJ2-2; TRBD1 or TRBD2 may be the D gene (5 bases each). V was trimmed by 7 bases and J by 6 bases, leaving 15 bases between them. Germline CDR1 is SQVTM and CDR2 is ANQGSEA. CDR3 length: 13 residues. The CDR3 region is CSGGTAAAGELFF. The CDR3 bases are TGCAGCGGGGGGACGGCCGCGGCCGGGGAGCTGTTTTTT.

The chain links TRBV12-3 or TRBV12-4 to TRBJ2-1; 13 nucleotides match TRBD2. V lost 6 bases, J lost 4 bases, and 9 bases stayed unmatched. This CDR3 comprises 17 residues. CDR3 nucleotides: TGTGCCAGCAGCCCCGGACTAGCGGGAGTAAGGTACAATGAGCAGTTCTTC. Its translation is CASSPGLAGVRYNEQFF.

This clonotype was seen many times. V usage is TRBV20-1 and J usage is TRBJ2-1; TRBD2 agrees at 12 bases. V trimming: 1 base; J trimming: 1 base; junction bases outside the gene matches: 5. Germline V lookup: CDR1 DFQATT, CDR2 SNEGSKA (reference sequence). The CDR3 runs 17 residues. This chain's CDR3 is CSARGGLAGKSYNEQFF. CDR3 bases: TGCAGTGCTAGAGGGGGACTAGCGGGCAAATCCTACAATGAGCAGTTCTTC.

This clonotype was detected a few times. The rearrangement uses TRBV10-3 and TRBJ2-5, with D unclear. V dropped 0 bases and J dropped 1 base, with 12 bases sitting between them. CDR3 size: 16 residues. Germline V lookup: CDR1 ENHRY, CDR2 SYGVKD. CDR3 sequence reads: CAISESVNIPQETQYF. The CDR3 DNA follows: TGTGCCATCAGTGAGTCGGTGAACATCCCCCAAGAGACCCAGTACTTC.

The V call is TRBV6-2 or TRBV6-3, the J call TRBJ2-3, with 9 bases that match TRBD1. V lost 4 bases and J lost 5; bases outside the gene matches: 10. The CDR3 covers 16 residues. Germline CDR1 is MNHEY and CDR2 is SVGEGT. In DNA, the CDR3 is TGTGCCAGCAGTTTCTCGCCGGGACAGGGCTTAGATACGCAGTATTTT. Protein: CASSFSPGQGLDTQYF.

This clonotype was counted a single time. A much larger clone lies a single base off, so this may be a read error. The chain combines TRBV7-9 with TRBJ1-1, with no clear D. Trimming left V 1 base short and J 2 bases short, with 5 bases between. CDR1 SEHNR and CDR2 FQNEAQ come from the germline V gene (reference sequence). The CDR3 covers 13 residues. The CDR3 spells CASSLGNNTEAFF. DNA of the CDR3: TGTGCCAGCAGCTTAGGGAACAACACTGAAGCTTTCTTT.

This clonotype has ten or more counts. The chain couples TRBV6-2 or TRBV6-3 to TRBJ2-7; D is unresolved. The CDR3 runs 11 residues. Deletions cut 6 bases from V and 7 bases from J, with 10 bases between. The germline V gene encodes CDR1 MNHEY and CDR2 SVGEGT. The CDR3 DNA is TGTGCCAGCAGCCGACTGGGGGAGCAGTACTTC. As protein: CASSRLGEQYF.

This clonotype was found a few times. V is TRBV18 and J is TRBJ1-2, with 8 nucleotides matching TRBD1. CDR3 size: 13 residues. CDR1 is KGHSH, CDR2 LQKENI, per germline. After removal of 4 bases from V and 2 bases from J, the junction contained 0 bases not matched to a gene. CDR3 in DNA: TGTGCCAGCTCACGACAGGGGAACTATGGCTACACCTTC. Residues: CASSRQGNYGYTF.

The chain has TRBV5-1 and TRBJ1-2; 8 bases are a match to TRBD1. In germline, CDR1 is SGHRS, CDR2 YFSETQ. The CDR3 runs 15 residues. Trimming cost V 3 bases and J 4 bases; bases outside gene matches: 8. The CDR3, as DNA: TGCGCCAGCAGCTCCTCGACAGGGGCCCCCTATGGCTACACCTTC. Translation gives CASSSSTGAPYGYTF. Variable domain in full (rest from reference TRBV5-1 and TRBJ1-2): KAGVTQTPRYLIKTRGQQVTLSCSPISGHRSVSWYQQTPGQGLQFLFEYFSETQRNKGNFPGRFSGRQFSNSRSEMNVSTLELGDSALYLCASSSSTGAPYGYTFGSGTRLTVV.

The chain is built from TRBV20-1 and TRBJ2-1, with D perhaps matching TRBD1 or TRBD2 (5 bases each). Trimming cost V 3 bases and J 3 bases, with 15 bases left between them. This CDR3 has 15 residues. Looked up from germline, CDR1 is DFQATT and CDR2 is SNEGSKA (reference sequence). CDR3 coding DNA: TGCAGTGCTAGGCCCTTCCAGGGAGTCTACAATGAGCAGTTCTTC. Its translation is CSARPFQGVYNEQFF.

CDR3 nucleotides: TGTGCCAGCAGCCAGGCCCCTAGCGGTAGGAGCACAGATACGCAGTATTTT. Its protein is CASSQAPSGRSTDTQYF. The chain combines TRBV3-1 with TRBJ2-3; 7 bases fit TRBD2. With 3 bases clipped from V and 0 bases from J, the junction kept 9 bases outside the gene matches. Germline loops: CDR1 LGHDT, CDR2 YNNKEL (reference sequence). The CDR3 has 17 residues.

This clonotype was recorded at least ten times. The rearrangement joins TRBV28 to TRBJ2-7; D may be TRBD1 or TRBD2 (6 bases each). Per the germline V gene, CDR1 is MDHEN and CDR2 is SYDVKM. V lost 3 bases and J 1 base, leaving 10 bases between the germline ends. CDR3 length equals 14 residues. The CDR3 here is CASSFWGASYEQYF. As DNA, the CDR3 is TGTGCCAGCAGTTTCTGGGGGGCGTCCTACGAGCAGTACTTC.

The V gene is TRBV11-2, the J gene TRBJ2-1; 11 bases agree with TRBD2. V dropped 3 bases and J dropped 6; count of bases not matched to a gene: 4. CDR3 length equals 15 residues. Germline lookup yields CDR1 SGHAT and CDR2 FQNNGV. The CDR3 coding sequence is TGTGCCAGCAGCTTCTATAGCGGGGGGGCCAATGAGCAGTTCTTC. Residues: CASSFYSGGANEQFF. Supplemented by reference TRBV11-2 and TRBJ2-1, the full variable domain reads EAGVAQSPRYKIIEKRQSVAFWCNPISGHATLYWYQQILGQGPKLLIQFQNNGVVDDSQLPKDRFSAERLKGVDSTLKIQPAKLEDSAVYLCASSFYSGGANEQFFGPGTRLTVL.